This passage covers 4 T cell receptor beta chains from one sample sequenced in a study of shared clonotypes between healthy human individuals. Some clones are missing from TCRdb's copy, which holds only in-frame ones; the method was immunoSEQ multiplex PCR. The sample has 300,000 to 400,000 clones; roughly 70% are singletons. Sequencing was carried out using memory CD4+ T cells sorted from blood. The subset was: CD45RA-negative fraction. Every receptor here comes from a man between 25 and 39 years old in good health.

This clone is a singleton in its sample. The chain employs TRBV14 and TRBJ2-7, with TRBD2 matching 12 bases. Germline V gene lookup returns CDR1 SGHDN and CDR2 FVKESK. Losses at the gene ends were 7 bases for V and 2 bases for J; bases not matched to a gene: 15. The CDR3 loop spans 18 amino acids. The CDR3 DNA reads TGTGCCAGCACCCTAGCGGGAGGGCCAGAGAGAAACACCTACGAGCAGTACTTC. It specifies CASTLAGGPERNTYEQYF.

DNA for the CDR3: TGCGCCAGCAGCTTGGCCTTAGCGGACACCGGGGAGCTGTTTTTT. Protein sequence: CASSLALADTGELFF. The chain recombines TRBV5-1 with TRBJ2-2; maybe TRBD2 (6 bases). Trimming took 0 bases from V and 3 from J, leaving 9 bases between them. The CDR3 length is 15 residues. Germline assignment: CDR1 SGHRS and CDR2 YFSETQ.

In this sample, this clone turned up once. The rearrangement links TRBV2 to TRBJ2-5, with 12 nucleotides matching TRBD2. The V segment lost 6 bases and the J segment 5 bases; nucleotides outside the gene matches: 7. This CDR3 is built from 15 residues. Germline V gene data show CDR1 as SNHLY and CDR2 as FYNNEI. Here the CDR3 DNA reads TGTGCCAGCAGATTACTAGCGGGAGGAGGCGAGACCCAGTACTTC. Protein: CASRLLAGGGETQYF.

CDR3 loop: CSVEQGAYEQYF. As DNA, the CDR3 is TGCAGCGTGGAACAGGGTGCCTACGAGCAGTACTTC. The V call is TRBV29-1, the J call TRBJ2-7; TRBD1 might be the D (6 bases). Germline lookup yields CDR1 SQVTM and CDR2 ANQGSEA. V lost 6 bases and J 2 bases, leaving 11 bases between the germline ends. The CDR3 extends over 12 amino acids.